What follows are 9 T cell receptor beta chains derived from one specimen sequenced in a study of blood T cell repertoires in COVID-19. Data came from immunoSEQ multiplex PCR; TCRdb stores just in-frame clones and leaves some out. The table lists under 200,000 clones, about 85% of them singletons. The sample was peripheral blood. These TCRs come from a man between 60 and 75 years old with active or convalescent COVID-19.

V gene TRBV12-3 or TRBV12-4 combines with J gene TRBJ2-5, with a tentative D call TRBD1 (6 bases). V lost 10 bases and J lost 5, with 14 bases in between. This CDR3 has 12 residues. The CDR3 here is CATPLRGETQYF. The CDR3 DNA reads TGTGCCACCCCGCTTAGGGGGGAGACCCAGTACTTC.

The chain employs TRBV7-3 and TRBJ2-3; perhaps TRBD2 as D (6 bases). CDR3 length: 15 residues. V lost 4 bases, J lost 4 bases, and 15 bases lay in between. The germline V gene has CDR1 SGHTA and CDR2 FQGTGA. Written as DNA, the CDR3 is TGTGCCAGCAGCTCCGGGACTGTTGGTGCAGATACGCAGTATTTT. Translating it yields CASSSGTVGADTQYF.

V and J are TRBV27 and TRBJ1-1; the match to TRBD1 covers 8 bases. This CDR3 region has 13 residues. After removal of 4 bases from V and 7 bases from J, the junction contained 5 bases not matched to a gene. Per germline, CDR1 MNHEY and CDR2 SMNVEV (reference sequence). This CDR3 is CASSYKQGVEAFF. The CDR3 DNA follows: TGTGCCAGCAGTTATAAACAGGGGGTTGAAGCTTTCTTT.

The V gene is TRBV7-3, the J gene TRBJ1-2; tentatively, D is TRBD1 (6 bases). This CDR3 has 18 residues. Germline assignment: CDR1 SGHTA and CDR2 FQGTGA. V was trimmed by 0 bases and J by 6 bases, leaving 23 bases between them. The CDR3 protein is CASSLTREGGRSPNGYTF. The CDR3 coding sequence is TGTGCCAGCAGCTTAACGCGGGAGGGGGGTCGATCCCCTAATGGCTACACCTTC.

V is TRBV19 and J is TRBJ1-1; 8 bases are a match to TRBD1. J gave up 1 base and V 4 bases, and 5 bases lay outside the gene matches. The CDR3 is 15 amino acids. Looked up from germline, CDR1 is LNHDA and CDR2 is SQIVND (reference sequence). The CDR3 sequence: CASSTGGSQNTEAFF. As DNA, the CDR3 is TGTGCCAGTAGTACAGGGGGCAGCCAGAACACTGAAGCTTTCTTT.

The chain has TRBV5-1 and TRBJ2-7, with TRBD1 identical over 9 bases. This CDR3 has 13 residues. Germline CDR1 SGHRS, CDR2 YFSETQ. Trimming removed 2 bases from V and 8 bases from J; junction bases left unmatched: 5. CDR3 sequence reads: CASSLGQGNQQYF. The CDR3 coding sequence is TGCGCCAGCAGCTTAGGACAGGGGAATCAGCAGTACTTC.

The chain recombines TRBV4-1 with TRBJ1-6; tentatively, D is TRBD1 (6 bases). V was shortened by 0 bases and J by 2 bases, with 17 bases between the two germline ends. CDR1 is MGHRA and CDR2 is YSYEKL in the germline V gene. CDR3 length equals 19 residues. The CDR3 is CASSQEGAFGGAYNSPLHF. CDR3 in DNA: TGCGCCAGCAGCCAAGAGGGGGCTTTTGGGGGAGCCTATAATTCACCCCTCCACTTT.

The J gene is TRBJ1-2, the V gene TRBV6-5; a possible D gene is TRBD1 (5 bases). V lost 6 bases and J lost 1, with 9 bases in between. Germline CDR1 is MNHEY and CDR2 is SVGAGI. This CDR3 comprises 13 residues. CDR3 nucleotide sequence: TGTGCCAGCAGCCAGGGAGGTAACTATGGCTACACCTTC. Encoded protein: CASSQGGNYGYTF.

This clone was counted once. CDR3 region: CASSPSLTSPETQYF. DNA for the CDR3: TGTGCCAGCAGCCCCTCTTTGACTAGCCCAGAGACCCAGTACTTC. The chain carries TRBV21-1 and TRBJ2-5; the table gives TRBD2 as D, unverified against the DNA. TRBV21-1 is listed as a pseudogene. This CDR3 contains 15 residues.